This entry lists 10 T cell receptor beta chains sequenced from one sample in a study of tumor-infiltrating lymphocytes in localized non-small cell lung cancer. Profiled with immunoSEQ multiplex PCR; TCRdb holds only in-frame clones, not every one. The table lists about 12,000 clones, over 75% of them singletons. Sequenced: lung tumor tissue. These receptor sequences come from a human donor with non-small cell lung cancer.

The gene calls are TRBV7-6 and TRBJ1-1; D call uncertain. This CDR3 comprises 13 residues. The ends were cut back, 2 bases at V and 2 bases at J, with 6 bases in the middle. Germline V lookup: CDR1 SGHVS, CDR2 FNYEAQ. CDR3 coding DNA: TGTGCCAGCAGCTTATACAAAAACACTGAAGCTTTCTTT. Translated: CASSLYKNTEAFF.

The chain has TRBV27 and TRBJ1-2; D is uncertain. The CDR3 runs 13 residues. V gave up 6 bases and J gave up 5 bases, with 13 bases separating them. Germline V gene lookup returns CDR1 MNHEY and CDR2 SMNVEV (reference sequence). In DNA form, the CDR3 reads TGTGCCAGCAGCCCCGGCCTTTCATATGGCTACACCTTC. Its protein is CASSPGLSYGYTF.

The CDR3 here is CAISEHLGVPRNEQFF. CDR3 DNA: TGTGCCATCAGTGAGCACCTAGGGGTTCCTAGGAATGAGCAGTTCTTC. The rearrangement joins TRBV10-3 to TRBJ2-1; a weak D match, TRBD1 (5 bases). V lost 2 bases and J lost 7, with 18 bases in between. The CDR3 length is 16 residues. Germline CDR1 and CDR2: ENHRY and SYGVKD.

The chain uses TRBV5-6 and TRBJ2-3; tentatively, D is TRBD2 (7 bases). This CDR3 comprises 14 residues. Germline V gene data show CDR1 as SGHDT and CDR2 as YYEEEE. Trimming left V 5 bases short and J 6 bases short, with 16 bases between. CDR3 amino acids: CASSPAWGGDTQYF. As DNA, the CDR3 is TGTGCCAGCAGTCCGGCTTGGGGGGGCGATACGCAGTATTTT.

A few counts support this clone. The J gene is TRBJ2-5, the V gene TRBV5-4, with TRBD2 identical over 8 bases. Trimming removed 1 base from V and 4 bases from J; junction bases left unmatched: 3. The CDR3 length is 14 residues. Germline V gene lookup returns CDR1 SGHNT and CDR2 YYREEE (reference sequence). In nucleotides, the CDR3 is TGTGCCAGCAGCTTGCATACTAGCGGAGAGACCCAGTACTTC. It specifies CASSLHTSGETQYF.

This clone occurred once. The gene calls are TRBV6-6 and TRBJ1-2, with D unresolved. V shed 0 bases and J shed 8 bases, with 16 bases lying between them. The germline gives CDR1 MNHNY, CDR2 SVGAGI (reference sequence). The CDR3 length is 15 residues. In DNA form, the CDR3 reads TGTGCCAGCAGTTACTCAGTAACGGACGGGCGCGGCTACACCTTC. Translated: CASSYSVTDGRGYTF.

This clone was counted a single time. This chain uses TRBV6-6 with TRBJ2-7, with TRBD2 as a possible D gene (6 bases). V was trimmed by 10 bases and J by 7 bases, leaving 20 bases between them. The CDR3 is made up of 13 amino acids. Germline V gives CDR1 MNHNY, CDR2 SVGAGI (reference sequence). The CDR3 protein is CATREPISNEQYF. CDR3 DNA sequence: TGTGCCACCCGGGAGCCGATATCCAATGAGCAGTACTTC.

The chain employs TRBV10-2 and TRBJ2-5; the D gene is possibly TRBD2 (6 bases). The length of the CDR3 is 14 residues. Germline V gives CDR1 WSHSY, CDR2 SAAADI. V was cut by 3 bases and J by 5 bases, with 13 bases left in between. CDR3 residues: CASSDWEERETQYF. CDR3 nucleotides: TGCGCCAGCAGTGATTGGGAGGAAAGGGAGACCCAGTACTTC.

This clone was observed once. CDR3 DNA sequence: TGTGCCAGCAGCTTAGGGCAGGGGGCGTACACCTTC. This gives the protein CASSLGQGAYTF. V gene TRBV11-2 combines with J gene TRBJ1-2, with 8 bases aligning to TRBD1. The trim removed 1 base at V and 11 bases at J, leaving 3 bases unmatched. The CDR3 contains 12 residues. Germline V gene lookup returns CDR1 SGHAT and CDR2 FQNNGV. Full variable domain (rest looked up from reference TRBV11-2 and TRBJ1-2): EAGVAQSPRYKIIEKRQSVAFWCNPISGHATLYWYQQILGQGPKLLIQFQNNGVVDDSQLPKDRFSAERLKGVDSTLKIQPAKLEDSAVYLCASSLGQGAYTFGSGTRLTVV.

The chain recombines TRBV7-9 with TRBJ1-1; 8 positions match TRBD1. Trimming removed 5 bases from V and 11 bases from J; junction bases left unmatched: 7. The CDR3 runs to 12 residues. CDR1 is SEHNR, CDR2 FQNEAQ, per germline (reference sequence). The CDR3 sequence is CASSRQGSGAFF. In DNA form, the CDR3 reads TGTGCCAGCAGCCGACAGGGGAGTGGGGCTTTCTTT.